This entry features one T cell receptor beta chain sequence. Germline V gene lookup returns CDR1 MGHDK and CDR2 SYGVNS. The CDR3 has 14 residues. With 2 bases removed from V and 2 bases from J, the gap between germline ends came to 10 bases. This sample was included in a study of blood T cell repertoires in COVID-19. The table came from immunoSEQ multiplex PCR; TCRdb's copy has only in-frame clones and leaves some out. This table holds over 200,000 clones, about four fifths found once. The chain combines TRBV25-1 with TRBJ2-7, with D possibly being TRBD1 (6 bases). The sequenced sample was peripheral blood. The clonotype originates from a man in his forties with active or convalescent COVID-19. The CDR3 is CASSEDDRTYEQYF. The CDR3 DNA follows: TGTGCCAGCAGTGAAGATGACAGGACCTACGAGCAGTACTTC.